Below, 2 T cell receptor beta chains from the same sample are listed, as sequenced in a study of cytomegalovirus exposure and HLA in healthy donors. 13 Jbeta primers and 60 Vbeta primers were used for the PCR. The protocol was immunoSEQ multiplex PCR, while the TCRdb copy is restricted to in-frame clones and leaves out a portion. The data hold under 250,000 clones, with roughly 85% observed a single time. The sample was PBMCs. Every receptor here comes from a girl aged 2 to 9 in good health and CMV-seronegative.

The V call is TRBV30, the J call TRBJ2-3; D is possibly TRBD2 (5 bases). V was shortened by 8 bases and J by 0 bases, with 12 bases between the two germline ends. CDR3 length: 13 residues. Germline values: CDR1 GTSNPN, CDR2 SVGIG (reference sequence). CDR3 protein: CAQRAASTDTQYF. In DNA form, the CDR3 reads TGTGCCCAGAGGGCGGCTAGCACAGATACGCAGTATTTT.

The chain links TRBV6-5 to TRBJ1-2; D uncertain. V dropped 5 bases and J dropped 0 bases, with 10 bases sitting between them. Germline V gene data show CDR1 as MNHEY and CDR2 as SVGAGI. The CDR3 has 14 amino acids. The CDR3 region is CASSPRTANYGYTF. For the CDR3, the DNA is TGTGCCAGCAGTCCCCGCACAGCTAACTATGGCTACACCTTC.